This TCR beta chain was captured in a study of siplizumab effects on memory and regulatory T cells. The sample holds one count of this clone. The table came from immunoSEQ multiplex PCR; TCRdb's copy has only in-frame clones and leaves some out. Of about 100,000 clones in the sample, about 95% are singletons; the top ten hold 1% to 1.5%. V was clipped by 3 bases and J by 4 bases, with 20 bases between them. CDR3 length: 17 residues. The germline V gene has CDR1 SGHTA and CDR2 FQGNSA. This chain uses TRBV7-2 with TRBJ2-3; D unclear. The TCR comes from a human donor in good health. The sequencing input was non-Treg CD4+ T cells sorted from blood. CDR3 sequence reads: CASSFRLPGFQADTQYF. CDR3 DNA: TGTGCCAGCAGCTTTCGACTTCCTGGCTTTCAGGCAGATACGCAGTATTTT.